These T cell receptor beta chains were read from a single sample in a study of T cells in localized non-small cell lung cancer. Measured with immunoSEQ multiplex PCR; TCRdb has only the in-frame clones, and not every one. The data contain 20,000 to 30,000 clones, roughly nine tenths of them singletons. Specimen: peripheral blood, collected before any cancer treatment. The receptors were gathered from a female donor at least 60 years old with stage II squamous cell lung carcinoma. CDR3s include the opening cysteine and the closing phenylalanine or tryptophan. D genes are given only for firm matches. Size tells how often a clone was seen (once, few, many) or the class of an expanded clone, and some rows leave it out.

.,TRBJ2-1,TRBD2,TRBV4-1,CASSQERGMLAGVNEQFF,TGCGCCAGCAGCCAAGAGCGGGGTATGCTAGCGGGAGTCAATGAGCAGTTCTTC
.,TRBJ1-5,.,TRBV6-1,CASSLQGFSNQPQHF,TGTGCCAGCAGTTTACAGGGCTTTAGCAATCAGCCCCAGCATTTT
once,TRBJ2-2,.,TRBV28,CASSNWGLGGELFF,TGTGCCAGCAGTAATTGGGGGCTTGGCGGGGAGCTGTTTTTT
.,TRBJ2-7,.,TRBV7-8,CASRPDRSYEQYF,TGTGCCAGCAGGCCAGATCGATCCTACGAGCAGTACTTC
.,TRBJ2-3,.,TRBV9,CASSPGTPSPTSTDTQYF,TGTGCCAGCAGCCCCGGGACTCCAAGCCCAACTAGCACAGATACGCAGTATTTT
few,TRBJ1-3,.,TRBV30,CAWSVTARGNTIYF,TGTGCCTGGAGTGTAACAGCCCGGGGAAACACCATATATTTT
.,TRBJ1-2,.,TRBV28,CASSLDGNYGYTF,TGTGCCAGCAGTTTAGATGGGAACTATGGCTACACCTTC
.,TRBJ1-6,.,TRBV5-1,CASSLQGMDSPLHF,TGCGCCAGCAGCTTGCAGGGCATGGATTCACCCCTCCACTTT
.,TRBJ2-3,.,TRBV14,CASSLVSGHLTDTQYF,TGTGCCAGCAGCCTCGTTTCGGGACACCTCACAGATACGCAGTATTTT
.,TRBJ2-3,.,TRBV5-1,CASSLVPGRTDTQYF,TGCGCCAGCAGCTTGGTCCCGGGAAGAACAGATACGCAGTATTTT
few,TRBJ1-5,TRBD1,TRBV19,CASTYVTGNNQPQHF,TGTGCCAGTACCTACGTGACAGGGAACAATCAGCCCCAGCATTTT
few,TRBJ1-2,.,TRBV19,CASSPQGTGNYGYTF,TGTGCCAGTAGCCCGCAAGGGACGGGGAACTATGGCTACACCTTC
.,TRBJ1-1,.,TRBV27,CASKRQASTEAFF,TGTGCCAGCAAGAGGCAGGCGAGCACTGAAGCTTTCTTT
.,TRBJ2-5,TRBD1,TRBV7-9,CASSPMTGWEETQYF,TGTGCCAGCAGCCCGATGACAGGGTGGGAAGAGACCCAGTACTTC
once,TRBJ2-1,TRBD2,TRBV7-9,CASTGLAGIGPYNEQFF,TGTGCCAGCACCGGCTTAGCGGGGATTGGGCCCTACAATGAGCAGTTCTTC